Below, 3 T cell receptor beta chains from the same sample are listed, as sequenced in a study of OX40 agonist ivuxolimab in advanced cancers. Repertoires were generated with immunoSEQ multiplex PCR, while TCRdb's copy carries only in-frame clones and drops some. The sample has 95,000 to 150,000 clones, approximately 92% seen once. Sequenced here: CD4+ or CD8+ T cells sorted from blood, sampled in a trial of the OX40 agonist ivuxolimab. The source is an adult with an advanced solid tumor such as melanoma, head and neck, liver or kidney cancer.

As regards this clone: Other DNA sequences in the sample encode the same CDR3. V gene TRBV7-9 combines with J gene TRBJ1-1; D uncertain. Deletions cut 1 base from V and 2 bases from J, with 11 bases between. This CDR3 is 15 amino acids long. CDR1 is SEHNR and CDR2 is FQNEAQ in the germline V gene (reference sequence). The CDR3 protein is CASSLGEAANTEAFF. The CDR3 bases are TGTGCCAGCAGCTTAGGGGAAGCCGCTAACACTGAAGCTTTCTTT.

V is TRBV7-2 and J is TRBJ2-7; the match to TRBD1 covers 9 bases. This CDR3 has 16 residues. Germline V CDR1 and CDR2: SGHTA, FQGNSA. V lost 6 bases and J lost 4; bases outside the gene matches: 13. The CDR3 loop is CASRPLSGDRVYEQYF. CDR3 nucleotides: TGTGCCAGCAGGCCACTTTCAGGGGACAGGGTTTACGAGCAGTACTTC.

The V call is TRBV7-2, the J call TRBJ2-7, with 8 bases aligning to TRBD2. The germline V gene has CDR1 SGHTA and CDR2 FQGNSA. The CDR3 extends over 14 amino acids. The V and J ends lost 3 bases and 2 bases, in that order; junction bases with no gene match: 3. CDR3: CASSFGLAPYEQYF. The DNA for the CDR3 is TGTGCCAGCAGCTTTGGACTAGCCCCCTACGAGCAGTACTTC.